The 10 T cell receptor beta chains presented below share a single source sample, sequenced in a study of blood T cell repertoires in COVID-19. Some clones are missing from TCRdb's copy, which holds only in-frame ones; the method was immunoSEQ multiplex PCR. The repertoire includes 350,000 to 450,000 clones, roughly nine tenths of them detected once, and around 1.1% sits in the top ten. Specimen: PBMCs or T cells enriched from blood (not recorded which). All receptors derive from a man younger than 45 who had recovered from COVID-19.

V and J are TRBV7-2 and TRBJ1-3; no firm D call. V lost 2 bases to trimming and J lost 0 bases, with 5 bases between them. The CDR3 covers 14 residues. Per the germline V gene, CDR1 is SGHTA and CDR2 is FQGNSA. The CDR3 is CASSLQYSGNTIYF. The CDR3, as DNA: TGTGCCAGCAGCTTACAGTACTCTGGAAACACCATATATTTT.

The chain recombines TRBV24-1 with TRBJ2-1, with 7 bases matching TRBD1. In germline, CDR1 is KGHDR, CDR2 SFDVKD. J was trimmed by 1 base and V by 9 bases; bases with no gene match: 2. There are 13 residues in the CDR3. The CDR3 DNA reads TGTGCCACCGGGGACAGTTCCTACAATGAGCAGTTCTTC. Amino acids: CATGDSSYNEQFF.

V usage is TRBV12-3 or TRBV12-4 and J usage is TRBJ1-2, with D possibly being TRBD1 (6 bases). Trimming removed 7 bases at V and 7 bases at J, with 16 bases between. The CDR3 is 13 amino acids. The CDR3, as DNA: TGTGCCAGCATCTTCGGGGGGGCCGGTGGCTACACCTTC. Its protein product is CASIFGGAGGYTF.

The chain carries TRBV19 and TRBJ1-1, with D perhaps matching TRBD1 (6 bases). The CDR3 is made up of 12 amino acids. CDR1 LNHDA and CDR2 SQIVND come from the germline V gene (reference sequence). V was shortened by 9 bases and J by 3 bases, with 11 bases between the two germline ends. The CDR3 sequence: CASGQRDTEAFF. The CDR3 DNA is TGTGCCAGCGGACAGAGGGACACTGAAGCTTTCTTT.

The sample holds one count of this clone. The V and J genes are TRBV5-1 and TRBJ1-3; no reliable D call. Germline V gives CDR1 SGHRS, CDR2 YFSETQ. Trimming pared 3 bases from V and 0 bases from J, leaving 10 bases between. The CDR3 has 15 amino acids. CDR3 region: CASSSGFVSGNTIYF. CDR3 DNA: TGCGCCAGCAGCTCGGGATTCGTCTCTGGAAACACCATATATTTT.

The rearrangement links TRBV5-6 to TRBJ1-1, with a tentative D call TRBD1 (5 bases). CDR1 and CDR2 (germline): SGHDT, YYEEEE. With 2 bases removed from V and 3 bases from J, the gap between germline ends came to 14 bases. The CDR3 spans 15 residues. DNA for the CDR3: TGTGCCAGCAGCTTTCAGGGTCTCCCACACACTGAAGCTTTCTTT. Protein: CASSFQGLPHTEAFF.

The sample holds one count of this clone. The J gene is TRBJ1-5, the V gene TRBV10-3, with 11 bases identical to TRBD1. Germline trimming cut 3 bases from V and 0 bases from J; bases unmatched to any gene: 4. The germline V gene encodes CDR1 ENHRY and CDR2 SYGVKD. The CDR3 spans 17 residues. The CDR3 DNA reads as TGTGCCATCAGTGACCCGGGACAGGGGGTTAGCAATCAGCCCCAGCATTTT. Translation: CAISDPGQGVSNQPQHF.

This sequence joins TRBV18 and TRBJ1-2; 7 positions agree with TRBD1. The germline gives CDR1 KGHSH, CDR2 LQKENI. V lost 3 bases, J lost 8 bases, and 18 bases stayed unmatched. The CDR3 has 17 residues. The CDR3 nucleotides are TGTGCCAGCTCACCTCGGGGGGGAAATAATGACAGGGACGGCTACACCTTC. Translation gives CASSPRGGNNDRDGYTF.

This clone has only one observation. The chain has TRBV3-1 (or the pseudogene TRBV3-2) and TRBJ1-4, with D possibly matching TRBD1 (5 bases). Germline CDR1 reads LGHDT; CDR2 reads YNNKEL (reference sequence). The V gene lost 4 bases and the J gene lost 5 bases, with 11 bases spanning the gap. The CDR3 extends over 14 amino acids. The CDR3 reads CASSLGGGNEKLFF. The CDR3 coding sequence is TGTGCCAGCAGCCTCGGGGGTGGGAATGAAAAACTGTTTTTT.

A single count supports this clone. The chain employs TRBV5-1 and TRBJ1-2; 9 positions match TRBD1. There are 15 residues in the CDR3. From germline, CDR1 is SGHRS and CDR2 YFSETQ. J was trimmed by 6 bases and V by 4 bases; bases with no gene match: 10. This chain's CDR3 is CASSSSGTGRDGYTF. In nucleotides, the CDR3 is TGCGCCAGCAGCAGCTCCGGGACAGGGAGGGATGGCTACACCTTC.